Each of the 12 T cell receptor beta chains below was sequenced from the same sample in a study of CD8 T cells in Susac syndrome. With random hexamers, reverse transcription was performed on about 0.5 to 1 ug of RNA. TCRdb recomputed calls from the immunoSEQ multiplex PCR reads with MiXCR, one row per CDR3 protein. The table records 210,000 or so distinct CDR3 sequences, approximately 94% of them present only once. The source material was CD4+ T cells from PBMCs. These receptor sequences come from a human donor with Susac syndrome.

This chain uses TRBV2 with TRBJ1-5; no clear D. V was shortened by 5 bases and J by 4 bases, with 6 bases between the two germline ends. The CDR3 runs 12 residues. Germline V gene data show CDR1 as SNHLY and CDR2 as FYNNEI. In DNA form, the CDR3 reads TGTGCCAGCAGTAGGGCAAATCAGCCCCAGCATTTT. It specifies CASSRANQPQHF. Using reference TRBV2 and TRBJ1-5 for the parts outside the CDR3, the full variable domain is EPEVTQTPSHQVTQMGQEVILRCVPISNHLYFYWYRQILGQKVEFLVSFYNNEISEKSEIFDDQFSVERPDGSNFTLKIRSTKLEDSAMYFCASSRANQPQHFGDGTRLSIL.

The chain couples TRBV20-1 to TRBJ1-5; 12 bases agree with TRBD1. CDR1 and CDR2 from the germline V gene are DFQATT and SNEGSKA (reference sequence). V was pared by 5 bases and J by 7 bases, with 6 bases of the junction left unmatched. The CDR3 runs to 14 residues. The DNA of the CDR3 is TGCAGTGCTGCGGGACAGGGGGCAGGACAGCCCCAGCATTTT. Amino acid sequence: CSAAGQGAGQPQHF.

The chain joins TRBV28 to TRBJ1-6; D is unclear. V was pared by 5 bases and J by 17 bases, with 16 bases between. Germline loops: CDR1 MDHEN, CDR2 SYDVKM. The CDR3 covers 12 residues. DNA for the CDR3: TGTGCCAGCAGTGGCCCCCTTAAGGGTATCCACTTT. It yields the protein CASSGPLKGIHF.

The chain employs TRBV30 and TRBJ1-2, with D maybe TRBD1 (5 bases). The germline gives CDR1 GTSNPN, CDR2 SVGIG (reference sequence). The CDR3 consists of 11 residues. CDR3 loop: CAGGVNYGYTF. CDR3 DNA: TGTGCGGGGGGAGTAAACTATGGCTACACCTTC.

This clonotype was recorded once. V usage is TRBV19 and J usage is TRBJ1-5; TRBD1 matches at 7 bases. Germline V gene data show CDR1 as LNHDA and CDR2 as SQIVND (reference sequence). This CDR3 spans 16 amino acids. The V segment lost 4 bases and the J segment 0 bases; nucleotides outside the gene matches: 6. Here the CDR3 reads CASSTRQGVSNQPQHF. CDR3 nucleotide sequence: TGTGCCAGTAGTACCCGACAGGGTGTTAGCAATCAGCCCCAGCATTTT. Full variable domain (missing parts from reference TRBV19 and TRBJ1-5): DGGITQSPKYLFRKEGQNVTLSCEQNLNHDAMYWYRQDPGQGLRLIYYSQIVNDFQKGDIAEGYSVSREKKESFPLTVTSAQKNPTAFYLCASSTRQGVSNQPQHFGDGTRLSIL.

CDR3 DNA: TGCAGTGCTACCCCGCCCCCCACAGGGAACCCTTTCACAGATACGCAGTATTTT. Its translation: CSATPPPTGNPFTDTQYF. The J gene is TRBJ2-3, the V gene TRBV20-1, with D perhaps matching TRBD1 (6 bases). Deletions cut 4 bases from V and 2 bases from J, with 25 bases between. This CDR3 comprises 18 residues. Germline values: CDR1 DFQATT, CDR2 SNEGSKA (reference sequence).

The V and J genes are TRBV19 and TRBJ1-5, with D maybe TRBD1 (6 bases). Trimming cost V 7 bases and J 3 bases, with 16 bases left between them. This CDR3 is 15 amino acids long. CDR1 LNHDA and CDR2 SQIVND come from the germline V gene (reference sequence). The CDR3 here is CASTQGWVVNQPQHF. For the CDR3, the DNA is TGTGCCAGTACCCAGGGGTGGGTCGTCAATCAGCCCCAGCATTTT.

V is TRBV28 and J is TRBJ1-5, with a tentative D call TRBD1 (6 bases). The V and J ends lost 5 bases and 5 bases respectively, with 25 bases between them. Germline CDR1 is MDHEN and CDR2 is SYDVKM. This CDR3 comprises 18 residues. The CDR3 loop is CASSRGQSLARSHQPQHF. Written as DNA, the CDR3 is TGTGCCAGCAGTAGAGGACAGTCGCTGGCCCGTTCCCATCAGCCCCAGCATTTT.

The genes are TRBV30 and TRBJ1-2; D ambiguous. The germline V gene encodes CDR1 GTSNPN and CDR2 SVGIG (reference sequence). The CDR3 loop spans 13 amino acids. V was pared by 5 bases and J by 3 bases, with 13 bases between. In DNA, the CDR3 is TGTGCCTGGGTCGGCGTTGCGGACTATGGCTACACCTTC. It translates to CAWVGVADYGYTF.

This clonotype was recorded once. The V gene is TRBV2, the J gene TRBJ1-2; 11 bases agree with TRBD1. In germline, CDR1 is SNHLY, CDR2 FYNNEI. J lost 2 bases, V lost 6 bases, and 8 bases had no gene match. The CDR3 has 16 residues. The CDR3 spells CASRRDRGMGNYGYTF. Here the CDR3 DNA reads TGTGCCAGCAGGAGGGACAGGGGGATGGGAAACTATGGCTACACCTTC.

This sequence joins TRBV19 and TRBJ2-1, with 7 nucleotides matching TRBD2. The CDR3 covers 12 residues. The ends lost 9 bases at V and 8 bases at J; junction bases unmatched: 7. Germline values: CDR1 LNHDA, CDR2 SQIVND (reference sequence). CDR3 coding DNA: TGTGCCAGCGCATGGACTAGGGATGAGCAGTTCTTC. Encoded protein: CASAWTRDEQFF.

The rearrangement links TRBV7-2 to TRBJ2-6; tentative D call: TRBD2 (5 bases). The CDR3 spans 16 residues. Trimming cost V 5 bases and J 5 bases, with 16 bases left between them. Germline CDR1 SGHTA, CDR2 FQGNSA. CDR3 nucleotides: TGTGCCAGCAGCCCCCCGGGGTTGGATTGGGCCAACGTCCTGACTTTC. Amino acid sequence: CASSPPGLDWANVLTF.